Described below is a single TCR beta chain sequence and its context. The data stem from a study of T-cell reconstitution after alpha-beta-depleted transplantation in children. Unique molecular identifiers tagged the TCRbeta library. TCRdb reprocessed the PCR reads via MiXCR and lists one record per CDR3 protein. In the table there are hundreds of thousands of distinct CDR3 sequences, about a sixth of which are singletons. Germline assignment: CDR1 SEHNR and CDR2 FQNEAQ (reference sequence). This CDR3 is 15 amino acids long. V trimming: 1 base; J trimming: 4 bases; junction bases outside the gene matches: 4.

This TCR came from a male patient under 10 years old who had a stem cell transplant for acute lymphoblastic leukemia, so the T cells may come from the graft donor. The sequencing here drew on PBMCs, mostly from graft donor cells, taken 360 days after TCRalphabeta/CD19-depleted stem cell transplant. The rearrangement links TRBV7-9 to TRBJ2-1, with 7 positions matching TRBD1. The CDR3 is CASSLGGGEYNEQFF. The CDR3 nucleotides read TGTGCCAGCAGCTTAGGAGGGGGCGAGTACAATGAGCAGTTCTTC.